The rows below give T cell receptor beta chains drawn from one sample of a study of blood T cell repertoires in COVID-19. Repertoires were generated with immunoSEQ multiplex PCR, while TCRdb's copy carries only in-frame clones and drops some. The data show about 260,000 clones, 75% to 90% seen once. Specimen: peripheral blood. These TCRs come from a woman aged 70 to 79 with COVID-19, enrolled during active disease. The CDR3 runs from the conserved cysteine through the conserved F or W.

v_gene	j_gene	CDR3aa
TRBV30	TRBJ1-2	CAWKPPGQGVYGYTF
TRBV5-6	TRBJ2-5	CASTPGTQYF
TRBV5-1	TRBJ2-1	CASSLGLAGGWSYNEQFF
TRBV14	TRBJ1-6	CASSQVWGGNSPLHF
TRBV5-4	TRBJ1-2	CASSLDRYGYTF
TRBV19	TRBJ2-7	CASSPRTSGTYEQYF
TRBV6-5	TRBJ1-4	CASSSTGTYNEKLFF
TRBV12-3/TRBV12-4	TRBJ1-1	CASSRENTEAFF
TRBV11-2	TRBJ1-1	CASSFGGTEAFF
TRBV4-1	TRBJ1-2	CASSQDRGVYGYTF
TRBV2	TRBJ2-1	CASSAYGRHEQFF
TRBV7-3	TRBJ2-1	CASAGTSGYEQFF
TRBV29-1	TRBJ2-5	CSVGGRAWETQYF
TRBV6-1	TRBJ1-3	CASSEGADGNTIYF
TRBV27	TRBJ1-6	CASSLNGGPLHF
TRBV7-9	TRBJ1-4	CASSFPSLTGVAQKLFF
TRBV6-5	TRBJ2-1	CASIVLAGDYNEQFF
TRBV9	TRBJ2-5	CASSVDLAGGETQYF